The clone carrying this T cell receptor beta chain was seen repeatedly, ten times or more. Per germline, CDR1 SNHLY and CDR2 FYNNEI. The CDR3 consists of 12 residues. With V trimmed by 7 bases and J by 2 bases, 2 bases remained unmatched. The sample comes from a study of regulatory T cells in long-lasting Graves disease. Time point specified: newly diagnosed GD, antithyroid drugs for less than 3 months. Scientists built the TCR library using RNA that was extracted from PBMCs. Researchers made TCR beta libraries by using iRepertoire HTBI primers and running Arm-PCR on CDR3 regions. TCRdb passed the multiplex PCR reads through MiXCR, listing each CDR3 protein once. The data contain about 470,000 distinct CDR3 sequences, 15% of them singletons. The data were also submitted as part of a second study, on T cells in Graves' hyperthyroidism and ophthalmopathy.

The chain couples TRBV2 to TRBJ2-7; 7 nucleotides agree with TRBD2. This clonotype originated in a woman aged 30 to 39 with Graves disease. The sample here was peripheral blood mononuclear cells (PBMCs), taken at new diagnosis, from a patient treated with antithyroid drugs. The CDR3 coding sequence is TGTGCCAGCAAGGGACTACCCTACGAGCAGTACTTC. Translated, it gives CASKGLPYEQYF.